Given below is one T cell receptor beta chain in context. Its antigen specificity is not known. Qualities for individual bases were not recorded, and no much larger clone is one base off. TCRbeta CDR3 regions were amplified from genomic DNA by means of the immunoSEQ Assay, a bias-controlled multiplex PCR. The paper's processing steps were these. The number of nucleated cells in each sample was estimated from the amplification of reference gene primers within the assay. To quantify the absolute abundance of each unique TCRbeta CDR3 rearrangement, sequence reads were collapsed and filtered. For each sample, productive Simpson clonality was calculated by taking the square root of Simpson's diversity index across productive rearrangements. TCRdb obtained this table from immuneACCESS and retained in-frame rearrangements with V and J assigned. These tables miss some clones; where compared with another copy, unresolved V genes account for less than half of the shortfall, and the remainder is unexplained. The V and J calls and clone size come from that table; D and trimming were worked out from the DNA. Across this sample there are about 270,000 clones, with approximately 90% seen only once. The ten biggest clones cover around 1.3% of the sample.

This record belongs to a study of blood T cell repertoires in COVID-19 (dated by TCRdb to 2018 to 2021). With regard to the full study: The collaborator samples originated in the United States, Italy and Spain and spanned the acute and convalescent phases of COVID-19. The prospective study material was composed of cDNA or gDNA derived from T cells, B-cell-depleted T cells, or PBMCs. The samples were drawn from two sources: the first 160 participants of the ongoing ImmuneRACE study, and over 1,000 subjects contributed by 6 global collaborators. A freely available public database, intended as a resource for researchers studying the immune response to SARS-CoV-2, is where the repertoires were released. Sample metadata almost always included a de-identified subject ID, COVID-19 status, age in years and sex. Where HLA class I and class II types were available, the types were taken from metadata supplied by the sample provider, not from assay-based typing. Subjects who had been exposed to COVID-19, were actively infected with it, or had recovered from it provided the deeply sampled blood TCRbeta repertoires that made up the dataset. The full study reports these points: How much clinical and demographic metadata was included differed by source and by participant, and the metadata was provided uncurated.

Participants in the prospective study were enrolled through a virtual design, were aged about 18 to 100 years, and lived in roughly 24 United States geographic areas. In the prospective study, cohorts were assigned on the basis of participant-reported clinical history obtained from a screening survey and a study questionnaire. In the prospective study, mobile phlebotomists collected whole blood, serum and a nasopharyngeal or oropharyngeal swab from each participant. Prospective study participants could optionally give additional blood draws and questionnaires over an approximately 2-month period. Prospective study blood samples were shipped either frozen or at room temperature before DNA extraction. Including the terminal cysteine and phenylalanine, the CDR3 comprises 14 residues. Here the CDR3 DNA is all that survives: 42 bases in frame from base 1. Clipping removes 2 bases from V and 11 bases from J, with 4 as the unmatched junction base count. CDR1 and CDR2 are read off the germline V gene as MNHEY and SVGEGT.

Sequenced material: PBMCs or T cells enriched from blood (not recorded which). The receptor was derived from a woman in her 40s with acute COVID-19. Recombination connected TRBV6-2 or TRBV6-3 to TRBJ1-6, and 9 bases in between align with TRBD1. The base sequence is TGTGCCAGCAGTTACGGGACAGGGTTGCCACCCCTCCACTTT. Its protein reads: CASSYGTGLPPLHF.